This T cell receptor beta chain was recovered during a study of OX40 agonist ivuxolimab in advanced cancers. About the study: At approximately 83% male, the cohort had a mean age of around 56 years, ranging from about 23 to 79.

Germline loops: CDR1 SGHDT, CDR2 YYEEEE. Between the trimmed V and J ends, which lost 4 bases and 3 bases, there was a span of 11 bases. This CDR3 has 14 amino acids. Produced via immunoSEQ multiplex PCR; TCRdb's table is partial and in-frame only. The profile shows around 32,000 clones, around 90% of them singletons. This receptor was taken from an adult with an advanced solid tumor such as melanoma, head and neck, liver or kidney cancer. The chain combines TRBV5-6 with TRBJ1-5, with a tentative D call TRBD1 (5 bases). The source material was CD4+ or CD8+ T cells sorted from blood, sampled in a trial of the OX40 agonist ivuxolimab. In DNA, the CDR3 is TGTGCCAGCAGCAGAGGGGAAGCCAATCAGCCCCAGCATTTT. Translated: CASSRGEANQPQHF.